Reported below is one T cell receptor (beta chain). As yet, its antigen is unknown. Germline CDR1 is MGHRA and CDR2 is YSYEKL. Trimming cost V 0 bases and J 0 bases, with 3 bases left between them. CDR3 length: 14 amino acids. Libraries were prepared by immunoSEQ multiplex PCR; TCRdb keeps only in-frame clonotypes and omits some of them. The repertoire includes around 94,000 clones, almost 85% of them detected once, and 17% sits in the top ten. The entry originates in a study of T cell responses to AZD1222 COVID-19 vaccine. Study outcomes and limitations: Donors in the cohort were predominantly white British and more often female, and clonal diversity was possibly underestimated. With dominance at 160-218 and 743-854, vaccine-associated CD4 TCRs spanned spike. Baseline seropositivity occurred in only a handful of AZD1222 recipients.

This chain links TRBV4-1 with TRBJ1-5; D not resolved. Sample: peripheral blood, taken on day 0 of AZD1222 vaccination. The TCR originated in an adult in good health. This CDR3 is CASSQDHSNQPQHF. Here the CDR3 DNA reads TGCGCCAGCAGCCAAGATCATAGCAATCAGCCCCAGCATTTT.